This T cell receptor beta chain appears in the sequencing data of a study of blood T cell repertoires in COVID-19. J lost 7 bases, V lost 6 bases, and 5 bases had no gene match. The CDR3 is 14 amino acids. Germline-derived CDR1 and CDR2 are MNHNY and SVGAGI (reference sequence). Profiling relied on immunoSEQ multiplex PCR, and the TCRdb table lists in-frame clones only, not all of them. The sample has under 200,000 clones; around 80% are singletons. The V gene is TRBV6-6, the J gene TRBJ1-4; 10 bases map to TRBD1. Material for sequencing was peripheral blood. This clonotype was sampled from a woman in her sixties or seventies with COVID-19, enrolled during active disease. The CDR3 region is CASSTGQGGEKLFF. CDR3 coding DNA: TGTGCCAGCAGCACAGGACAGGGGGGTGAAAAACTGTTTTTT.